These 3 T cell receptor beta chains were all obtained from the same sample, sequenced in a study of tumor and adjacent non-tumor tissue in lung cancer. TCRbeta libraries were built with three rounds of nested PCR, modified from ARM-PCR. TCRdb fed the multiplex PCR reads into MiXCR, producing one record per CDR3 protein. The table lists tens of thousands of distinct CDR3 sequences, approximately 65% of them singletons. The template was RNA from unsorted bulk tissue. The sequenced material came from lung tumor tissue. The source is a man aged 55 to 70 with non-small cell lung cancer.

By sample fraction, this clonotype is medium-sized (0.01 to 0.1%). The chain uses TRBV11-2 and TRBJ2-7, with TRBD2 matching over 7 bases. Unmatched junction bases numbered 6, after V lost 3 bases and J lost 4 bases. Germline V gene data show CDR1 as SGHAT and CDR2 as FQNNGV. The CDR3 totals 14 residues. The DNA of the CDR3 is TGTGCCAGCAGCTTCGGGGAGCGGGGATACGAGCAGTACTTC. It is translated as CASSFGERGYEQYF.

Notes on this clonotype: A much larger clone is a single base away; this may be a read error. The genes are TRBV13 and TRBJ2-4, with D tentatively TRBD1 (5 bases). This CDR3 has 15 residues. The germline gives CDR1 PRHDT, CDR2 FYEKMQ (reference sequence). CDR3 amino acids: CASGLGVGAKNIQYF. The CDR3 coding sequence is TGTGCCAGCGGCTTAGGGGTAGGAGCCAAAAACATTCAGTACTTC.

A note on this clonotype: Germline and junction disagree at one end, which may indicate a read error. The chain joins TRBV11-2 to TRBJ2-1; 8 nucleotides align to TRBD2. Germline CDR1 SGHAT, CDR2 FQNNGV. The CDR3 covers 18 residues. The CDR3 DNA follows: TGTGTCAGCAGCACCACTAACGGGAGGGCCCGATCTACTTATGAGCAGCTCTTC. Translated: CVSSTTNGRARSTYEQLF.